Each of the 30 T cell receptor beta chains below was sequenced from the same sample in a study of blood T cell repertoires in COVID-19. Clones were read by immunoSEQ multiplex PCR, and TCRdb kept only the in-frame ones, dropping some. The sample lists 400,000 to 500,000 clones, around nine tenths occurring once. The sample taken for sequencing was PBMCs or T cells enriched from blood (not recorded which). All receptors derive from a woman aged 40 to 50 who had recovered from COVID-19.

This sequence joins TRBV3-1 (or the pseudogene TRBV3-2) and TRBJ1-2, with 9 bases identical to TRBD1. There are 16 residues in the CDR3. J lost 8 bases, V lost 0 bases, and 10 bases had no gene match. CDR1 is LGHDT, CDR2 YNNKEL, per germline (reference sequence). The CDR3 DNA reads TGTGCCAGCAGCCAAGATTTAGAACAGGGGGCGAGGGGCTACACCTTC. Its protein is CASSQDLEQGARGYTF.

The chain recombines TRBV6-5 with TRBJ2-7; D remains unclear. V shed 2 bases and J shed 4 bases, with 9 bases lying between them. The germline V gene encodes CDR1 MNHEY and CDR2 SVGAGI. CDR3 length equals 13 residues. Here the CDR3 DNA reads TGTGCCAGCAGTTACAGTTTGCAGTACGAGCAGTACTTC. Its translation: CASSYSLQYEQYF.

The CDR3 region is CASSRGTGINYGYTF. In DNA form, the CDR3 reads TGTGCCAGCAGCCGGGGGACAGGGATCAACTATGGCTACACCTTC. The J gene is TRBJ1-2, the V gene TRBV7-9; 9 bases are a match to TRBD1. CDR1 and CDR2 (germline): SEHNR, FQNEAQ (reference sequence). Trimming removed 5 bases from V and 2 bases from J; junction bases left unmatched: 6. This CDR3 has 15 amino acids.

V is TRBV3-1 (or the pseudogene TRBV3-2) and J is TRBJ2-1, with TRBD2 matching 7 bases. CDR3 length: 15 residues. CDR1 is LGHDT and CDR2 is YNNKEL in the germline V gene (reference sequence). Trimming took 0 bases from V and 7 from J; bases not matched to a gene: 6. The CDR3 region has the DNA TGTGCCAGCAGCCAAGATACGGGAGGCTGGAATGAGCAGTTCTTC. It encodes CASSQDTGGWNEQFF.

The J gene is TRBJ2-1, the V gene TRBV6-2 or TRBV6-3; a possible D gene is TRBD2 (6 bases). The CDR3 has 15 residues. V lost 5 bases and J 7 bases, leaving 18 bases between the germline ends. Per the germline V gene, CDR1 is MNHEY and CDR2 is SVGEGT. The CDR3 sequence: CASSAHRDWGNEQFF. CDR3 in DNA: TGTGCCAGCAGTGCCCACCGGGACTGGGGAAATGAGCAGTTCTTC.

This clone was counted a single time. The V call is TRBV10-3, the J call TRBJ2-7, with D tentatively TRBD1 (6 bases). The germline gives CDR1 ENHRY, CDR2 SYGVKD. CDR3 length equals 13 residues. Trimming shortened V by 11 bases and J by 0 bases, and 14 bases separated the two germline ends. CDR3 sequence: CAAAQGDSYEQYF. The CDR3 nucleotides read TGTGCCGCCGCACAGGGAGACTCCTACGAGCAGTACTTC.

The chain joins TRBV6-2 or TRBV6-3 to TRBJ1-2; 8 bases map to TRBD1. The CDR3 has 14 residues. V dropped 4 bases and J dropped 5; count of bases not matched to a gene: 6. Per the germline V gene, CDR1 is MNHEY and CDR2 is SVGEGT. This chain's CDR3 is CASSFSDRVYGYTF. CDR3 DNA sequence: TGTGCCAGCAGTTTTTCGGACAGGGTTTATGGCTACACCTTC.

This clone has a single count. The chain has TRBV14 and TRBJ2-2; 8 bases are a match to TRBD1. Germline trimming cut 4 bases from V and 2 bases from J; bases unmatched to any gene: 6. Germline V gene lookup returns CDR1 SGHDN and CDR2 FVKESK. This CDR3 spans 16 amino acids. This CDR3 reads CASSPRGRTNTGELFF. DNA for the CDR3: TGTGCCAGCAGCCCCAGGGGGCGAACAAACACCGGGGAGCTGTTTTTT.

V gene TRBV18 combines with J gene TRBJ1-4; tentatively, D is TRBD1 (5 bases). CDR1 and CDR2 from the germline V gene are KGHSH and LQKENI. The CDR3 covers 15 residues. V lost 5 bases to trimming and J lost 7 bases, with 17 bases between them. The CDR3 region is CASSMQGVLGEKLFF. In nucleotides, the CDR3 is TGTGCCAGCTCAATGCAGGGCGTGCTGGGTGAAAAACTGTTTTTT.

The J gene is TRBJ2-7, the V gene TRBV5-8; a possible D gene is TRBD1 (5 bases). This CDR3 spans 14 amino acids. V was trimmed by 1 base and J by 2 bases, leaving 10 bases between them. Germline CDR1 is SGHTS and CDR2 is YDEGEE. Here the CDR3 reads CASSLSQGTYEQYF. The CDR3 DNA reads TGTGCCAGCAGCTTGTCCCAGGGAACCTACGAGCAGTACTTC.

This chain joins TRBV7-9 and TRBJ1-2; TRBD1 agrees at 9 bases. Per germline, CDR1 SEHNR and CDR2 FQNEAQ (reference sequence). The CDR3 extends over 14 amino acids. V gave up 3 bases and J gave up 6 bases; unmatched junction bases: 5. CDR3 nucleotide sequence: TGTGCCAGCAGCTTTGCCGGGACAGGGCATGGCTACACCTTC. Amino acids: CASSFAGTGHGYTF.

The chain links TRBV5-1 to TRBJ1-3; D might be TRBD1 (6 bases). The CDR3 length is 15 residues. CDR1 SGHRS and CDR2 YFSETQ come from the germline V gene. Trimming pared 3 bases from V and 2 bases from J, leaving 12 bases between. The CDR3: CASSWGPGAGNTIYF. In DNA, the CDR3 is TGCGCCAGCAGCTGGGGGCCAGGGGCTGGAAACACCATATATTTT.

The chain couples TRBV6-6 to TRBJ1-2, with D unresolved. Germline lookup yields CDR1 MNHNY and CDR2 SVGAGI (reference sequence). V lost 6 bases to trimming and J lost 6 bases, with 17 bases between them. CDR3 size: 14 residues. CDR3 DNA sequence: TGTGCCAGCAGCAGAATTATGAGGAGAGATGGCTACACCTTC. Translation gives CASSRIMRRDGYTF.

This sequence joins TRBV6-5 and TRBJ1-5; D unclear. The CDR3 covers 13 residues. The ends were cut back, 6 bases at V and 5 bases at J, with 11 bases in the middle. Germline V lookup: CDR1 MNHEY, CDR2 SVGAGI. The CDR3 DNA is TGTGCCAGCAGCCCCATGGGAGATCAGCCCCAGCATTTT. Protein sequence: CASSPMGDQPQHF.

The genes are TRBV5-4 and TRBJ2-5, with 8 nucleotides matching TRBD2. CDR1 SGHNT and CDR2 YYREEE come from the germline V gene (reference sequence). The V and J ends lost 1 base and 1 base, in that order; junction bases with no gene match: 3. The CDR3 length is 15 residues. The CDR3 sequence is CASSLNGRAQETQYF. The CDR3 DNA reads TGTGCCAGCAGCTTGAACGGGAGGGCCCAAGAGACCCAGTACTTC.

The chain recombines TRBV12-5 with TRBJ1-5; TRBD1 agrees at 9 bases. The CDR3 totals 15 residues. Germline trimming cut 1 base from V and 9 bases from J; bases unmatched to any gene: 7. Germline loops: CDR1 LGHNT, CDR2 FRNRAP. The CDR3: CASGLGDRELGPQHF. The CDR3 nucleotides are TGTGCTAGTGGTTTGGGGGACAGGGAGTTGGGGCCCCAGCATTTT.

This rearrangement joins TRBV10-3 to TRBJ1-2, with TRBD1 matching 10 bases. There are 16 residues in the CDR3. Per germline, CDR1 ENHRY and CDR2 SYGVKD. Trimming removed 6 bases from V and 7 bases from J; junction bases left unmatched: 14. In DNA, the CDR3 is TGTGCCATCAGCGGCTTGGGGACAGGGGTTAGCGTTGGCTACACCTTC. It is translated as CAISGLGTGVSVGYTF.

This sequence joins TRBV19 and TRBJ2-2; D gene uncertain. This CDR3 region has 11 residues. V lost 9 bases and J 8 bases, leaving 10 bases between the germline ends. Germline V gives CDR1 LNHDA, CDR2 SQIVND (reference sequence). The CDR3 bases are TGTGCCAGGAGGCTGAGGGGGGAGCTGTTTTTT. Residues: CARRLRGELFF.

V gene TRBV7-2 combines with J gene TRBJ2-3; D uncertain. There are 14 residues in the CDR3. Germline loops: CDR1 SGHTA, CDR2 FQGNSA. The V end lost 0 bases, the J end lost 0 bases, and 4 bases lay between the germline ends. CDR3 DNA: TGTGCCAGCAGCTTAGCGTCTAGCACAGATACGCAGTATTTT. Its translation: CASSLASSTDTQYF.

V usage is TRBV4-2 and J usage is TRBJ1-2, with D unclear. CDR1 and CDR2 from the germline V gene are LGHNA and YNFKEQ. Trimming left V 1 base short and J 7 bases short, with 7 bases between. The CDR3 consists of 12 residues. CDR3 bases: TGTGCCAGCAGCCAAGGTCAACTTGGCTACACCTTC. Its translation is CASSQGQLGYTF.

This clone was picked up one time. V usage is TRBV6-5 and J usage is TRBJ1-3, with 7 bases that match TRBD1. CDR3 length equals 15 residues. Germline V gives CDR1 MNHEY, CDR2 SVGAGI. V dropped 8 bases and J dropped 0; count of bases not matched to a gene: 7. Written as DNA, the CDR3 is TGTGCCAGCGGGGGGACAGCGTCCTCTGGAAACACCATATATTTT. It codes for CASGGTASSGNTIYF.

CDR3 coding DNA: TGTGCCAGTAGTATGGGCCCCTTAACCTACCCATCCTACGAGCAGTACTTC. It encodes CASSMGPLTYPSYEQYF. This rearrangement joins TRBV19 to TRBJ2-7; D remains ambiguous. The germline V gene has CDR1 LNHDA and CDR2 SQIVND (reference sequence). There are 17 residues in the CDR3. Deletions cut 3 bases from V and 1 base from J, with 19 bases between.

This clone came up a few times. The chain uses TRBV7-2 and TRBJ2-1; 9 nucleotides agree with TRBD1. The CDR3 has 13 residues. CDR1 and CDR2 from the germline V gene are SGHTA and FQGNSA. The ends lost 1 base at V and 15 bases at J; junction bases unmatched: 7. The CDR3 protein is CASSLGTGVSPFF. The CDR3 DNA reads TGTGCCAGCAGCTTAGGGACAGGGGTTTCCCCGTTCTTC.

In DNA form, the CDR3 reads TGTGCCAGTACCGGACAGAGGGGAGAGACCCAGTACTTC. Protein: CASTGQRGETQYF. V and J are TRBV19 and TRBJ2-5, with D tentatively TRBD1 (6 bases). This CDR3 contains 13 residues. V was pared by 7 bases and J by 4 bases, with 13 bases between. Germline V gene data show CDR1 as LNHDA and CDR2 as SQIVND (reference sequence). Full variable domain (outside the CDR3, taken from reference TRBV19 and TRBJ2-5): DGGITQSPKYLFRKEGQNVTLSCEQNLNHDAMYWYRQDPGQGLRLIYYSQIVNDFQKGDIAEGYSVSREKKESFPLTVTSAQKNPTAFYLCASTGQRGETQYFGPGTRLLVL.

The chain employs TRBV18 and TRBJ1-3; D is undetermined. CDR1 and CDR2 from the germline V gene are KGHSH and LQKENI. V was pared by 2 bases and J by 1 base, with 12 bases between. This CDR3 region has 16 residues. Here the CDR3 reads CASSPISVRSGNTIYF. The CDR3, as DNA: TGTGCCAGCTCACCAATTTCCGTGCGTTCTGGAAACACCATATATTTT.

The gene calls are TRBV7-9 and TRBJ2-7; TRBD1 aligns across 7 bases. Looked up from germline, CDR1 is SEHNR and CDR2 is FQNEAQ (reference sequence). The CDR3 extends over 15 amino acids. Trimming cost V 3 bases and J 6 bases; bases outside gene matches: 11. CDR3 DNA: TGTGCCAGCAGCTTGTCAAGGGGGCACATCGGCGAGCAGTACTTC. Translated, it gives CASSLSRGHIGEQYF.

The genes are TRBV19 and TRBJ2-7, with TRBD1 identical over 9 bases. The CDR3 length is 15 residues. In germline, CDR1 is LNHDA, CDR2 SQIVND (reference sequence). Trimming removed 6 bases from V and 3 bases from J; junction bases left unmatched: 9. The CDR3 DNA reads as TGTGCCAGTAGCCTAAGACAGGGGGACCTCTACGAGCAGTACTTC. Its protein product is CASSLRQGDLYEQYF.

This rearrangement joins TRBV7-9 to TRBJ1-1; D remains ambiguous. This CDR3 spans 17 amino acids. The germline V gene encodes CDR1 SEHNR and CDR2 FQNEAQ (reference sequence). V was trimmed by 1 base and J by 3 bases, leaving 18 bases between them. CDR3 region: CASSLELLVVGHTEAFF. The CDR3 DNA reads TGTGCCAGCAGCTTAGAACTCTTAGTGGTCGGTCACACTGAAGCTTTCTTT. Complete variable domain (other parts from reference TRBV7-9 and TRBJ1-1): DTGVSQNPRHKITKRGQNVTFRCDPISEHNRLYWYRQTLGQGPEFLTYFQNEAQLEKSRLLSDRFSAERPKGSFSTLEIQRTEQGDSAMYLCASSLELLVVGHTEAFFGQGTRLTVV.

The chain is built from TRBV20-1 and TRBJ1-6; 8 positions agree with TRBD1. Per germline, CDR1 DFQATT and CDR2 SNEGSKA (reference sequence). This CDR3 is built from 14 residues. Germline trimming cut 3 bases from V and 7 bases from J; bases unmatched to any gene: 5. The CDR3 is CSASSGQGNSPLHF. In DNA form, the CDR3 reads TGCAGTGCTAGTTCTGGACAGGGAAATTCACCCCTCCACTTT.

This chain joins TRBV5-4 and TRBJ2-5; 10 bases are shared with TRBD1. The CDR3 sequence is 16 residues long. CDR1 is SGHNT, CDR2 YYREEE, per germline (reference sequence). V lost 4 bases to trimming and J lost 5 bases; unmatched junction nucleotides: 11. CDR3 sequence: CASSGETGGELETQYF. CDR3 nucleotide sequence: TGTGCCAGCAGCGGGGAGACAGGGGGCGAGTTGGAGACCCAGTACTTC.